This T cell receptor (beta chain) was obtained from a study of cytomegalovirus exposure and HLA in healthy donors. PCR used 60 Vbeta primers and 13 Jbeta primers. The protocol was immunoSEQ multiplex PCR, while the TCRdb copy is restricted to in-frame clones and leaves out a portion. The sample includes fewer than 90,000 clones, roughly 78% seen only once; the top ten take 2% to 3%. The study, taken as a whole, reports: Among CMV-associated TCR beta chains, most appeared HLA-restricted in a later analysis.

Trimming removed 1 base from V and 6 bases from J; junction bases left unmatched: 8. CDR3 length equals 17 residues. The germline V gene encodes CDR1 SGHNT and CDR2 YYREEE (reference sequence). As regards this clone: Its antigen is undetermined.

The sequencing sample was made of PBMCs. The chain links TRBV5-4 to TRBJ2-2; TRBD2 aligns across 11 bases. The sequence derives from a male donor in good health and CMV-seropositive. In nucleotides, the CDR3 is TGTGCCAGCAGCTTGTCTTTACTAGCGGGAGCCTCCGGGGAGCTGTTTTTT. It encodes CASSLSLLAGASGELFF. Filled out from reference TRBV5-4 and TRBJ2-2, the complete variable domain reads ETGVTQSPTHLIKTRGQQVTLRCSSQSGHNTVSWYQQALGQGPQFIFQYYREEENGRGNFPPRFSGLQFPNYSSELNVNALELDDSALYLCASSLSLLAGASGELFFGEGSRLTVL.